A single sample is the source of the 29 T cell receptor beta chains below, sequenced in a study of PD-1 blockade in classical Hodgkin lymphoma (TCRdb year 2020). The sample's time point label is to be understood as: cycle 2 day 1 (C2D1) of nivolumab. Every trial patient had relapsed after autologous stem cell transplantation, and cohorts A, B and C differed in prior brentuximab vedotin exposure. The library was produced with the immunoSEQ multiplex PCR assay. TCRdb took over this immuneACCESS table, retaining in-frame rearrangements with V and J assigned. Such tables are incomplete; in checked studies, under half of the missing clones stem from an unresolved V gene, and the remainder is unexplained. For this sample there are 35,000 to 50,000 clones; over 65% appear just once. 2.5% to 3% of the sample belongs to the ten largest clones. The specimen was peripheral blood mononuclear cells (PBMCs), collected before the second cycle of nivolumab. These receptors all stem from a human donor with classical Hodgkin lymphoma.

This clone appeared a few times. The rearrangement links TRBV6-1 to TRBJ1-2; D is unresolved. V was trimmed by 0 bases and J by 9 bases, leaving 5 bases between them. The CDR3 spans 11 residues. Germline V CDR1 and CDR2: MNHNS, SASEGT. For the CDR3, the DNA is TGTGCCAGCAGTGAAGCCTACAGCTACACCTTC. Translating it yields CASSEAYSYTF.

As concerns this clone: Additional DNA sequences in this sample encode the identical CDR3. The rearrangement links TRBV6-5 to TRBJ2-7, with D unclear. This CDR3 comprises 15 residues. Trimming took 0 bases from V and 0 from J, leaving 9 bases between them. Germline V gene data show CDR1 as MNHEY and CDR2 as SVGAGI. The CDR3, as DNA: TGTGCCAGCAGTTACTCGACCGCTAGCTCCTACGAGCAGTACTTC. Protein sequence: CASSYSTASSYEQYF.

V is TRBV19 and J is TRBJ1-5, with 8 bases matching TRBD1. The V segment lost 6 bases and the J segment 7 bases; nucleotides outside the gene matches: 17. Per germline, CDR1 LNHDA and CDR2 SQIVND (reference sequence). The CDR3 contains 17 residues. The CDR3 DNA reads TGTGCCAGTAGCCGCCGGACATTGGGACAGGCAGGACAGCCCCAGCATTTT. The encoded protein is CASSRRTLGQAGQPQHF.

This clone was seen a single time. The chain recombines TRBV11-2 with TRBJ1-2, with no clear D. This CDR3 contains 16 residues. The V and J ends lost 0 bases and 2 bases respectively, with 13 bases between them. CDR1 is SGHAT and CDR2 is FQNNGV in the germline V gene. CDR3 coding DNA: TGTGCCAGCAGCTTAGATGGGAACATCCCCAACTATGGCTACACCTTC. Its protein is CASSLDGNIPNYGYTF.

The gene calls are TRBV7-9 and TRBJ2-7; unclear D gene. V lost 1 base and J 7 bases, leaving 11 bases between the germline ends. Germline V CDR1 and CDR2: SEHNR, FQNEAQ (reference sequence). This CDR3 comprises 13 residues. As DNA, the CDR3 is TGTGCCAGCAGCTTAGGGTCCCATTCGGAGCAGTACTTC. This encodes CASSLGSHSEQYF. The complete variable domain, with remaining parts taken from reference TRBV7-9 and TRBJ2-7, reads DTGVSQNPRHKITKRGQNVTFRCDPISEHNRLYWYRQTLGQGPEFLTYFQNEAQLEKSRLLSDRFSAERPKGSFSTLEIQRTEQGDSAMYLCASSLGSHSEQYFGPGTRLTVT.

J is TRBJ1-5 and V is TRBV28; D not certain. Deletions cut 2 bases from V and 5 bases from J, with 1 base between. In germline, CDR1 is MDHEN, CDR2 SYDVKM. CDR3 length equals 11 residues. CDR3 sequence (DNA): TGTGCCAGCAGTTTACATCAGCCCCAGCATTTT. Its translation is CASSLHQPQHF. Complete variable domain (other parts from reference TRBV28 and TRBJ1-5): DVKVTQSSRYLVKRTGEKVFLECVQDMDHENMFWYRQDPGLGLRLIYFSYDVKMKEKGDIPEGYSVSREKKERFSLILESASTNQTSMYLCASSLHQPQHFGDGTRLSIL.

The genes are TRBV28 and TRBJ2-1; 10 nucleotides align to TRBD2. V lost 3 bases to trimming and J lost 7 bases; unmatched junction nucleotides: 9. Germline V lookup: CDR1 MDHEN, CDR2 SYDVKM. This CDR3 spans 16 amino acids. The CDR3 region is CASSLQLAGSTNEQFF. The DNA for the CDR3 is TGTGCCAGCAGTTTGCAACTAGCGGGATCAACGAATGAGCAGTTCTTC. Full variable domain (rest looked up from reference TRBV28 and TRBJ2-1): DVKVTQSSRYLVKRTGEKVFLECVQDMDHENMFWYRQDPGLGLRLIYFSYDVKMKEKGDIPEGYSVSREKKERFSLILESASTNQTSMYLCASSLQLAGSTNEQFFGPGTRLTVL.

The chain is built from TRBV5-1 and TRBJ2-3; 11 bases are shared with TRBD1. The V and J ends lost 5 bases and 1 base, in that order; junction bases with no gene match: 12. The V gene's germline CDR1 is SGHRS and CDR2 YFSETQ. CDR3 length: 18 residues. The CDR3 region is CASSTRTGGSLGTDTQYF. CDR3 in DNA: TGCGCCAGCAGTACCCGGACAGGGGGCTCGTTGGGCACAGATACGCAGTATTTT.

The gene calls are TRBV27 and TRBJ2-1, with D perhaps TRBD1 or TRBD2 (5 bases each). The CDR3 covers 15 residues. Trimming shortened V by 3 bases and J by 4 bases, and 13 bases separated the two germline ends. CDR1 is MNHEY, CDR2 SMNVEV, per germline (reference sequence). This chain's CDR3 is CASSFGAAGYNEQFF. CDR3 DNA: TGTGCCAGCAGTTTCGGGGCCGCGGGTTACAATGAGCAGTTCTTC.

The J gene is TRBJ2-6, the V gene TRBV7-9; no clear D. The CDR3 sequence is 16 residues long. Germline V gene sequence: CDR1 SEHNR, CDR2 FQNEAQ (reference sequence). The V end lost 0 bases, the J end lost 0 bases, and 6 bases lay between the germline ends. The CDR3: CASSLARNSGANVLTF. The CDR3 bases are TGTGCCAGCAGCTTAGCCCGAAACTCTGGGGCCAACGTCCTGACTTTC.

This chain joins TRBV4-3 and TRBJ2-7; no definite D call. The germline gives CDR1 LGHNA, CDR2 YSLEER. The length of the CDR3 is 14 residues. The ends were cut back, 4 bases at V and 1 base at J, with 11 bases in the middle. The CDR3 is CASSRLGSSYEQYF. CDR3 nucleotide sequence: TGCGCCAGCAGCCGCCTCGGGTCTTCCTACGAGCAGTACTTC.

This chain connects TRBV19 to TRBJ1-5; TRBD1 might be the D (6 bases). The V end was cut by 7 bases, the J end by 11 bases, with 15 bases between. The CDR3 loop spans 12 amino acids. The germline gives CDR1 LNHDA, CDR2 SQIVND (reference sequence). The chain's CDR3 is CASNQGNLAQHF. The CDR3, as DNA: TGTGCCAGTAACCAGGGGAATTTAGCCCAGCATTTT. Looking up the rest from reference TRBV19 and TRBJ1-5 gives the full variable domain: DGGITQSPKYLFRKEGQNVTLSCEQNLNHDAMYWYRQDPGQGLRLIYYSQIVNDFQKGDIAEGYSVSREKKESFPLTVTSAQKNPTAFYLCASNQGNLAQHFGDGTRLSIL.

This clone was seen many times. V usage is TRBV4-3 and J usage is TRBJ1-1; no clear D gene. This CDR3 comprises 14 residues. Trimming shortened V by 3 bases and J by 1 base, and 9 bases separated the two germline ends. In germline, CDR1 is LGHNA, CDR2 YSLEER. The CDR3 bases are TGCGCCAGCAGCCAGTTGATGGGGAACACTGAAGCTTTCTTT. Translated: CASSQLMGNTEAFF.

V gene TRBV5-6 combines with J gene TRBJ1-1; the D is unclear. This CDR3 comprises 16 residues. Trimming stripped 6 bases from V and 0 bases from J, with 18 bases between. Germline CDR1 and CDR2: SGHDT and YYEEEE. CDR3 in amino acids: CASTPKLAGVNTEAFF. Here the CDR3 DNA reads TGTGCCAGCACCCCGAAGCTGGCAGGAGTGAACACTGAAGCTTTCTTT.

The chain links TRBV4-3 to TRBJ1-1; D might be TRBD1 (6 bases). CDR3 length: 16 amino acids. V lost 0 bases, J lost 0 bases, and 11 bases lay in between. Germline V gene lookup returns CDR1 LGHNA and CDR2 YSLEER. The CDR3 DNA sequence: TGCGCCAGCAGCCAAGATTTCCAGGGGATGAACACTGAAGCTTTCTTT. It yields the protein CASSQDFQGMNTEAFF.

The V call is TRBV19, the J call TRBJ2-1; 7 positions agree with TRBD2. This CDR3 region has 16 residues. V dropped 3 bases and J dropped 2; count of bases not matched to a gene: 7. CDR1 and CDR2 (germline): LNHDA, SQIVND (reference sequence). Here the CDR3 reads CASSIDERGPYNEQFF. CDR3 in DNA: TGTGCCAGTAGTATCGACGAGCGGGGCCCCTACAATGAGCAGTTCTTC.

CDR3: CASSYSDKVAGELFF. CDR3 bases: TGTGCCAGCAGTTATTCCGACAAGGTGGCCGGGGAGCTGTTTTTT. The chain uses TRBV6-5 and TRBJ2-2; D remains unclear. Trimming removed 3 bases from V and 6 bases from J, with 14 bases in between. Germline V gives CDR1 MNHEY, CDR2 SVGAGI. The CDR3 totals 15 residues.

The chain recombines TRBV9 with TRBJ2-1; the D is unclear. Trimming left V 2 bases short and J 0 bases short, with 12 bases between. The germline V gene has CDR1 SGDLS and CDR2 YYNGEE. This CDR3 is 16 amino acids long. As DNA, the CDR3 is TGTGCCAGCAGCGTTTCCGGATCAAGCTCCTACAATGAGCAGTTCTTC. Translating gives CASSVSGSSSYNEQFF.

The chain employs TRBV19 and TRBJ2-5; a possible D gene is TRBD1 (5 bases). This CDR3 is 17 amino acids long. Germline loops: CDR1 LNHDA, CDR2 SQIVND (reference sequence). The V and J ends lost 6 bases and 2 bases respectively, with 22 bases between them. This CDR3 is CASSLPQGLGRQETQYF. The DNA for the CDR3 is TGTGCCAGTAGCCTCCCTCAGGGTCTGGGGCGACAAGAGACCCAGTACTTC.

The rearrangement joins TRBV9 to TRBJ2-1, with D hard to call. The germline CDR1 and CDR2 sequences are SGDLS and YYNGEE. CDR3 length equals 15 residues. V dropped 3 bases and J dropped 4 bases, with 14 bases sitting between them. The CDR3 DNA follows: TGTGCCAGCAGCGAGGCGAGCGCTTCATACAATGAGCAGTTCTTC. This translates into CASSEASASYNEQFF.

CDR3 region: CASSEASGQGARNIQYF. In DNA, the CDR3 is TGTGCCAGCAGTGAAGCGTCGGGCCAGGGGGCGAGGAACATTCAGTACTTC. The V gene is TRBV6-1, the J gene TRBJ2-4, with 8 bases identical to TRBD1. The V gene's germline CDR1 is MNHNS and CDR2 SASEGT. This CDR3 contains 17 residues. V was clipped by 0 bases and J by 7 bases; unmatched bases: 11.

The chain joins TRBV15 to TRBJ2-7; 8 nucleotides match TRBD1. V gave up 0 bases and J gave up 3 bases; unmatched junction bases: 4. Germline V CDR1 and CDR2: LNHNV, YYDKDF (reference sequence). This CDR3 is built from 15 residues. CDR3 DNA sequence: TGTGCCACCAGCAGAGAACAGGGACAGGTCTACGAGCAGTACTTC. Its translation: CATSREQGQVYEQYF. The whole variable domain, remainder taken from reference TRBV15 and TRBJ2-7, is DAMVIQNPRYQVTQFGKPVTLSCSQTLNHNVMYWYQQKSSQAPKLLFHYYDKDFNNEADTPDNFQSRRPNTSFCFLDIRSPGLGDTAMYLCATSREQGQVYEQYFGPGTRLTVT.

This clone was seen only a few times. This sequence joins TRBV27 and TRBJ2-7; no clear D. Trimming removed 3 bases at V and 8 bases at J, with 14 bases between. Germline CDR1 MNHEY, CDR2 SMNVEV (reference sequence). The CDR3 contains 13 residues. DNA for the CDR3: TGTGCCAGCAGTTTTGGTTCTAATGCGCAGCAGTACTTC. Amino acids: CASSFGSNAQQYF.

The chain combines TRBV19 with TRBJ2-2; D is undetermined. The V gene's germline CDR1 is LNHDA and CDR2 SQIVND (reference sequence). The CDR3 is 16 residues long. The V end was cut by 5 bases, the J end by 2 bases, with 15 bases between. CDR3 sequence (DNA): TGTGCCAGTAGTCGGACCGGGTCCCTTAACACCGGGGAGCTGTTTTTT. It codes for CASSRTGSLNTGELFF.

This clone was seen more than once but under ten times. V gene TRBV7-3 combines with J gene TRBJ1-2; possible D gene TRBD1, 6 bases. This CDR3 comprises 13 residues. Germline loops: CDR1 SGHTA, CDR2 FQGTGA. The V and J ends lost 4 bases and 8 bases respectively, with 14 bases between them. In DNA form, the CDR3 reads TGTGCCAGCAGCTCCCAACAGGGATACGGCTACACCTTC. This codes for CASSSQQGYGYTF. Using reference TRBV7-3 and TRBJ1-2 for the parts outside the CDR3, the full variable domain is GAGVSQTPSNKVTEKGKYVELRCDPISGHTALYWYRQSLGQGPEFLIYFQGTGAADDSGLPNDRFFAVRPEGSVSTLKIQRTERGDSAVYLCASSSQQGYGYTFGSGTRLTVV.

The rearrangement links TRBV5-1 to TRBJ2-7; TRBD1 might be the D (7 bases). The V gene lost 1 base and the J gene lost 6 bases, with 11 bases spanning the gap. This CDR3 has 13 residues. Germline V lookup: CDR1 SGHRS, CDR2 YFSETQ. CDR3 in amino acids: CASSLWRGREQYF. The CDR3 DNA follows: TGCGCCAGCAGCTTGTGGAGGGGGCGCGAGCAGTACTTC.

This clone was counted a few times. J is TRBJ2-7 and V is TRBV10-3; no firm D call. Germline V CDR1 and CDR2: ENHRY, SYGVKD. V was trimmed by 3 bases and J by 1 base, leaving 10 bases between them. The CDR3 loop spans 14 amino acids. The CDR3 DNA follows: TGTGCCATCAGTGAAACTTACTCTTCCTACGAGCAGTACTTC. The encoded protein is CAISETYSSYEQYF.

The gene calls are TRBV7-3 and TRBJ1-1; D call uncertain. V gave up 4 bases and J gave up 3 bases, with 9 bases separating them. Per the germline V gene, CDR1 is SGHTA and CDR2 is FQGTGA. This CDR3 region has 13 residues. CDR3 sequence reads: CASSYGQYTEAFF. The CDR3 nucleotides are TGTGCCAGCAGCTACGGCCAGTACACTGAAGCTTTCTTT.

The CDR3 DNA is TGTGCCAGCAGCCTGGAAGGGGCGAACGACGAGCAGTACTTC. This codes for CASSLEGANDEQYF. The rearrangement uses TRBV9 and TRBJ2-7, with TRBD1 as a possible D gene (5 bases). This CDR3 is 14 amino acids long. Between the trimmed V and J ends, which lost 4 bases and 5 bases, there was a span of 16 bases. Germline V CDR1 and CDR2: SGDLS, YYNGEE.